This is a list of T cell receptor beta chains from one sample in a study of blood T cells in healthy people across ages. MiXCR, run by TCRdb on the 5' RACE reads, gives a single entry per CDR3 protein. This sample yields about 970,000 distinct CDR3 sequences, of which roughly 51% are seen a single time; about a fifth belongs to the top ten. Specimen: blood. These receptor sequences come from a woman aged 60-75 years in good health. The CDR3 runs from the conserved cysteine through the conserved F or W. Each record gives: clone size, D gene, V gene, J gene, CDR3 DNA, CDR3 protein. A D gene is named only where the DNA matches it firmly. The listing skips clone size in some rows; elsewhere it reads once, few, many or a size class.

>NA|NA|TRBV7-7|TRBJ2-1
TGTGCCAGCAGCCCGGTGGATGGCTCCTACAATGAGCAGTTCTTC
CASSPVDGSYNEQFF
>NA|NA|TRBV30|TRBJ2-6
TGTGCCTGGTACTGGGTGTCTGGGGCCAACGTCCTGACTTTC
CAWYWVSGANVLTF
>few|NA|TRBV4-3|TRBJ2-3
TGCGCCAGCAGCCAAGATCTGGCTATCACAGATACGCAGTATTTT
CASSQDLAITDTQYF
>NA|TRBD2|TRBV27|TRBJ2-5
TGTGCCAGTCGACTAGCGGGAGGCTACAAGCAGTACTTC
CASRLAGGYKQYF
>NA|NA|TRBV20-1|TRBJ2-5
TGCAGTGCTAGAATCGGGATGGGAAAAGAGACCCAGTACTTC
CSARIGMGKETQYF
>NA|TRBD1|TRBV28|TRBJ2-7
TGTGCCAGCATCGACAGGGAAAGGGGGTACGAGCAGTACTTC
CASIDRERGYEQYF
>NA|TRBD2|TRBV2|TRBJ2-1
TGTGCCAGCCGGGCCCGGACTAGCGGACTTGTAACTTCGGGAGAGCAGTTCTTC
CASRARTSGLVTSGEQFF
>NA|TRBD1|TRBV11-1|TRBJ1-1
TGTGCCAGCAGCTGGGACAGATACACTGAAGCTTTCTTT
CASSWDRYTEAFF
>few|NA|TRBV6-5|TRBJ2-7
TGTGCCAGCAGTATTACCGGGAGCCCCTCCTACGAGCAGTACTTC
CASSITGSPSYEQYF
>few|NA|TRBV13|TRBJ1-1
TGTGCCAGCAAGGGGGGTTTCAGCACTGAAGCTTTCTTT
CASKGGFSTEAFF
>NA|NA|TRBV20-1|TRBJ2-7
TGCAGTGCCCTATCCGGCGCAAGCTACGAGCAGTACTTC
CSALSGASYEQYF
>NA|NA|TRBV7-2|TRBJ2-6
TGTGCCAGCAGCTTACGGTCCTCGGGGGCCGGGGCCAACGTCCTGACTTTC
CASSLRSSGAGANVLTF
>NA|TRBD2|TRBV7-2|TRBJ2-7
TGTGCCAGCACTCACCACGGCGGGAGGGCGGGGTACTACGAGCAGTACTTC
CASTHHGGRAGYYEQYF
>NA|TRBD1|TRBV3-1|TRBJ1-4
TGTGCCAGCAGCCCGTGGACAGGGGAAAATGAAAAACTGTTTTTT
CASSPWTGENEKLFF
>many|TRBD2|TRBV2|TRBJ2-3
TGTGCCAGCACGCGGGAGGAGAGCACAGATACGCAGTATTTT
CASTREESTDTQYF
>NA|NA|TRBV5-1|TRBJ1-2
TGCGCCAGCCTAACCGGGACAAAAGACTATGGCTACACCTTC
CASLTGTKDYGYTF